These 9 T cell receptor beta chains came from one sample sequenced in a study of blood T cell repertoires in COVID-19. Sequencing was performed with immunoSEQ multiplex PCR; in TCRdb, only in-frame clones are kept and a portion is missing. The sample lists hundreds of thousands of clones; roughly 90% were seen once. Sequencing was done on a sample of peripheral blood. The receptors originated from a woman aged 25 to 39 with COVID-19, enrolled during active disease.

This clone was picked up one time. V gene TRBV3-1 (or the pseudogene TRBV3-2) combines with J gene TRBJ2-7; D is ambiguous. V was trimmed by 4 bases and J by 5 bases, leaving 12 bases between them. This CDR3 contains 13 residues. Germline values: CDR1 LGHDT, CDR2 YNNKEL (reference sequence). CDR3 loop: CASSPIGPNEQYF. The DNA of the CDR3 is TGTGCCAGCAGCCCTATTGGGCCCAACGAGCAGTACTTC.

The CDR3 sequence is CASSAGTSGIYEQYF. The CDR3 region has the DNA TGTGCCAGCAGCGCCGGGACTAGCGGGATCTACGAGCAGTACTTC. The V gene is TRBV27, the J gene TRBJ2-7, with 13 bases that match TRBD2. The germline CDR1 and CDR2 sequences are MNHEY and SMNVEV (reference sequence). Trimming took 6 bases from V and 3 from J; bases not matched to a gene: 5. This CDR3 is 15 amino acids long.

CDR3 DNA: TGTGCCAGCAGGGACAGACGGAACACTGAAGCTTTCTTT. Its protein is CASRDRRNTEAFF. The gene calls are TRBV12-3 or TRBV12-4 and TRBJ1-1; a possible D gene is TRBD1 (6 bases). With 6 bases removed from V and 1 base from J, the gap between germline ends came to 9 bases. The length of the CDR3 is 13 residues.

This clone was detected only once. The chain joins TRBV19 to TRBJ2-7, with TRBD1 identical over 7 bases. Germline trimming cut 4 bases from V and 3 bases from J; bases unmatched to any gene: 9. This CDR3 contains 15 residues. Germline CDR1 reads LNHDA; CDR2 reads SQIVND (reference sequence). CDR3 DNA sequence: TGTGCCAGTAGTACCGGGACAGCCTCACTCTACGAGCAGTACTTC. Translation: CASSTGTASLYEQYF.

The rearrangement uses TRBV5-5 and TRBJ2-7, with 8 bases matching TRBD1. V dropped 0 bases and J dropped 4; count of bases not matched to a gene: 6. There are 15 residues in the CDR3. Germline loops: CDR1 SGHKS, CDR2 YYEKEE (reference sequence). The CDR3 DNA reads as TGTGCCAGCAGCTTGGTGGGACAGGTATTGTACGAGCAGTACTTC. Protein product: CASSLVGQVLYEQYF. Looking up the rest from reference TRBV5-5 and TRBJ2-7 gives the full variable domain: DAGVTQSPTHLIKTRGQQVTLRCSPISGHKSVSWYQQVLGQGPQFIFQYYEKEERGRGNFPDRFSARQFPNYSSELNVNALLLGDSALYLCASSLVGQVLYEQYFGPGTRLTVT.

This chain connects TRBV6-5 to TRBJ2-7; D remains unclear. The CDR3 is made up of 13 amino acids. Germline CDR1 MNHEY, CDR2 SVGAGI. V lost 0 bases and J 2 bases, leaving 5 bases between the germline ends. The CDR3 loop is CASSYSSAYEQYF. The CDR3 region has the DNA TGTGCCAGCAGTTACTCGAGCGCCTACGAGCAGTACTTC.

J is TRBJ1-5 and V is TRBV5-1; D is undetermined. Germline CDR1 is SGHRS and CDR2 is YFSETQ. The CDR3 spans 17 residues. Trimming took off 1 base at V and 2 bases at J, with 16 bases between the two ends. The CDR3 spells CASSLWSFAIGNQPQHF. DNA for the CDR3: TGCGCCAGCAGCTTGTGGTCCTTCGCTATAGGCAATCAGCCCCAGCATTTT.

This clone was found a few times. The rearrangement uses TRBV5-6 and TRBJ2-7, with D perhaps TRBD2 (6 bases). The CDR3 covers 13 residues. CDR1 is SGHDT, CDR2 YYEEEE, per germline. The germline V and J ends were trimmed by 0 bases and 12 bases, with 16 bases remaining between them. CDR3 sequence (DNA): TGTGCCAGCAGCTTGGCCTCGGGCCGGGGGTCGTACTTC. Amino acid sequence: CASSLASGRGSYF.

The V call is TRBV4-1, the J call TRBJ2-7; the match to TRBD2 covers 8 bases. This CDR3 has 16 residues. The junction had 10 bases not matched to a gene; V was cut back by 1 base and J by 5 bases. Germline V gene sequence: CDR1 MGHRA, CDR2 YSYEKL. The chain's CDR3 is CASSQAFGRGGNEQYF. CDR3 in DNA: TGCGCCAGCAGCCAAGCTTTCGGGAGGGGGGGAAACGAGCAGTACTTC.